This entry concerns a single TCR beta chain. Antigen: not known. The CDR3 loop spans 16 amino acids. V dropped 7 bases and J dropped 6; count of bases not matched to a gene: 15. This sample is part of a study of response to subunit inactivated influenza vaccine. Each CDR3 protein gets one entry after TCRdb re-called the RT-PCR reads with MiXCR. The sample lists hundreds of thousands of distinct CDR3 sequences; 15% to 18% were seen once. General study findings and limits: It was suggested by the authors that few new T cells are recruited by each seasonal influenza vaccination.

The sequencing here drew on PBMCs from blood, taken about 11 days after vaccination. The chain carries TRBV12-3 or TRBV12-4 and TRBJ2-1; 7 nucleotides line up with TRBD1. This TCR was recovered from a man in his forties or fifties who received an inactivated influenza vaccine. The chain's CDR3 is CASTVRLTGASNEQFF. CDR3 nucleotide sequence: TGTGCCAGCACCGTACGCCTAACAGGGGCAAGCAATGAGCAGTTCTTC.